The clone carrying this TCR beta chain was picked up a small number of times. Its specificity is unknown. This sample was taken from a study of post-analysis software for immune sequencing data. Findings and caveats of the study: Among roughly 5 TRBV segments more frequent in patients than controls were TRBV5-6, TRBV5-1 and TRBV20-1. With F measure, samples from one preparation batch clustered together strongly.

V lost 4 bases and J 5 bases, leaving 14 bases between the germline ends. This CDR3 spans 14 amino acids. Germline V gives CDR1 SGHRS, CDR2 YFSETQ. Prepared libraries of TCR beta cDNA carried unique molecular identifiers. Researchers reported roughly 0.5 million cDNA molecules coming from roughly 1 to 10 million T cells. MiXCR, applied by TCRdb to the PCR reads, yields one record per CDR3 protein. The table includes hundreds of thousands of distinct CDR3 sequences, approximately 30% detected once. Sequencing was performed on blood. The TCR comes from a girl between 10 and 17 years old with multiple sclerosis. V usage is TRBV5-1 and J usage is TRBJ2-3; D might be TRBD1 or TRBD2, each matching 5 bases. CDR3 nucleotides: TGCGCCAGCAGCCCGGGACCGTCGGAAGATACGCAGTATTTT. Encoded protein: CASSPGPSEDTQYF.